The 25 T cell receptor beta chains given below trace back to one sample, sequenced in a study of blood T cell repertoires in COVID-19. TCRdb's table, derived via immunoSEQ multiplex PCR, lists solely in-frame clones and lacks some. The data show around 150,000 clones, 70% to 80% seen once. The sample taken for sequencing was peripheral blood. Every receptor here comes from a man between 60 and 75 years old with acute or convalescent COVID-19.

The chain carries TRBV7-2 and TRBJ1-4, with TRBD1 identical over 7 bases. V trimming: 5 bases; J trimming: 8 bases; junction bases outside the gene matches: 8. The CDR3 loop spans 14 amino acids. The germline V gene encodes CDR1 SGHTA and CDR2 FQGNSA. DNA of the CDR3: TGTGCCAGCAGCCTAGACAGGGTAGAAGAAAAACTGTTTTTT. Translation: CASSLDRVEEKLFF.

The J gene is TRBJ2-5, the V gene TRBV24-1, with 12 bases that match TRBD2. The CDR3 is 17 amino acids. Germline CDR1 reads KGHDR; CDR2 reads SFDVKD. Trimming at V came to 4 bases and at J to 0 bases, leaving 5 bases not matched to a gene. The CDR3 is CATSDVLAGGNQETQYF. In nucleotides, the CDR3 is TGTGCCACCAGTGACGTACTAGCGGGGGGTAACCAAGAGACCCAGTACTTC.

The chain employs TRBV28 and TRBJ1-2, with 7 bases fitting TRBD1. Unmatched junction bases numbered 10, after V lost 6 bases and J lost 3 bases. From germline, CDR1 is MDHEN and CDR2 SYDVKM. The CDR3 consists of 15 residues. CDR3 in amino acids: CASSSDRVSYYGYTF. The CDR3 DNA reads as TGTGCCAGCAGCTCCGACAGGGTGTCTTACTATGGCTACACCTTC.

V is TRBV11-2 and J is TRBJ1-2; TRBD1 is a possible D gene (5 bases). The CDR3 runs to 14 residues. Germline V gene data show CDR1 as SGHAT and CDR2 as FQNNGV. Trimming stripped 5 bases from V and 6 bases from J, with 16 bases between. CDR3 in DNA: TGTGCCAGCAGCCACCTCGGCGGGGGAGATGGCTACACCTTC. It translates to CASSHLGGGDGYTF.

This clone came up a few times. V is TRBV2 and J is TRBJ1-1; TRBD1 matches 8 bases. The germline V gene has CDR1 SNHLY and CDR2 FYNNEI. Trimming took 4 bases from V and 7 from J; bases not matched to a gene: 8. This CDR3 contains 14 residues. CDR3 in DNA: TGTGCCAGCAGTGGCCTCAGGGGGCGGTTTGAAGCTTTCTTT. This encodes CASSGLRGRFEAFF.

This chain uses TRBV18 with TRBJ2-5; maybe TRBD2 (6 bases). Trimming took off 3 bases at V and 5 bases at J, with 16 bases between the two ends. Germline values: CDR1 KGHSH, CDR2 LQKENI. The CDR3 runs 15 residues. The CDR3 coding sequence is TGTGCCAGCTCACCCCTCGGGGGTTCCGGGGAGACCCAGTACTTC. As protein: CASSPLGGSGETQYF.

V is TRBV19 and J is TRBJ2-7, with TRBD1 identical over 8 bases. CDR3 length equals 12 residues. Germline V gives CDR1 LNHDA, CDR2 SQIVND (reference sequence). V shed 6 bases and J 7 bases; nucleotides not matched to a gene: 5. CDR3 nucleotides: TGTGCCAGTAGGCAGGGGGCTGGGGAGCAGTACTTC. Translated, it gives CASRQGAGEQYF.

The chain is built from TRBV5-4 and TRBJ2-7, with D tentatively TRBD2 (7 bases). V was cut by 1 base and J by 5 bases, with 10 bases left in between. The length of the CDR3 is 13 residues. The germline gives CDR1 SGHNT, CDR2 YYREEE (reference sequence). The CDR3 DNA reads TGTGCCAGCAGCTTGACGGGGGGCCACGAGCAGTACTTC. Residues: CASSLTGGHEQYF.

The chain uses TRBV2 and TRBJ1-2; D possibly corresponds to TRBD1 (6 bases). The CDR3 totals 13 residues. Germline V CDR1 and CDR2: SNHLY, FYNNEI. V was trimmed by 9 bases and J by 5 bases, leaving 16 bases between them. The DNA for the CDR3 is TGTGCCAGTCTTCAAACAACAGGGTATGGCTACACCTTC. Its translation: CASLQTTGYGYTF. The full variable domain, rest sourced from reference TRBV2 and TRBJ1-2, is EPEVTQTPSHQVTQMGQEVILRCVPISNHLYFYWYRQILGQKVEFLVSFYNNEISEKSEIFDDQFSVERPDGSNFTLKIRSTKLEDSAMYFCASLQTTGYGYTFGSGTRLTVV.

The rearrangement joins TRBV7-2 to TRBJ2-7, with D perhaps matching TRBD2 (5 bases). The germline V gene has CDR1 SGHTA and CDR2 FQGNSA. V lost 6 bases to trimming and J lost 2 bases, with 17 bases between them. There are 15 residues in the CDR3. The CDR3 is CASRPSGAATYEQYF. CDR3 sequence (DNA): TGTGCCAGCAGACCAAGCGGTGCTGCAACCTACGAGCAGTACTTC.

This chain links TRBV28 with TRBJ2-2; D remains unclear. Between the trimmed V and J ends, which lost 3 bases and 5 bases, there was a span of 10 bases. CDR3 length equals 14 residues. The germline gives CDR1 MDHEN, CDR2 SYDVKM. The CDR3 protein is CASSFVRRTGELFF. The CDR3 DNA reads TGTGCCAGCAGTTTCGTAAGGAGAACCGGGGAGCTGTTTTTT.

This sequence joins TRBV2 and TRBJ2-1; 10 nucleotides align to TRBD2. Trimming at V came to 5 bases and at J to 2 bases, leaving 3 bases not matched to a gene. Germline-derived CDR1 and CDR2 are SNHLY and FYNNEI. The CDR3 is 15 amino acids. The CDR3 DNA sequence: TGTGCCAGCAGTTTAAGCGGGGGGGCCTACAATGAGCAGTTCTTC. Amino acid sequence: CASSLSGGAYNEQFF.

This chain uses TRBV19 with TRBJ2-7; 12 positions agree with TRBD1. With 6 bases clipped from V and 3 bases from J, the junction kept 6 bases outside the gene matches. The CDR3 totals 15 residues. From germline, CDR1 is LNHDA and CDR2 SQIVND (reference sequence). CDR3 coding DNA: TGTGCCAGTAGAGAGGGGACAGGGGGCTTCTACGAGCAGTACTTC. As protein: CASREGTGGFYEQYF.

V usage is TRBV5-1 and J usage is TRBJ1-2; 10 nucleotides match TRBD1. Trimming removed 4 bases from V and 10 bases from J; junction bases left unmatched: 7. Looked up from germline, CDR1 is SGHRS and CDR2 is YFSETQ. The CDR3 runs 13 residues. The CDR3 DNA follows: TGCGCCAGCAGCAGCGGGACAGGGGAATTCTACACCTTC. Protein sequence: CASSSGTGEFYTF. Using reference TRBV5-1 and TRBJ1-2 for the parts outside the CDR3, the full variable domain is KAGVTQTPRYLIKTRGQQVTLSCSPISGHRSVSWYQQTPGQGLQFLFEYFSETQRNKGNFPGRFSGRQFSNSRSEMNVSTLELGDSALYLCASSSGTGEFYTFGSGTRLTVV.

The CDR3 DNA reads as TGTGCCATCAGTGAGTGGCAATCGAACACTGAAGCTTTCTTT. This gives the protein CAISEWQSNTEAFF. The V call is TRBV10-3, the J call TRBJ1-1; unclear D gene. CDR3 length equals 14 residues. Germline CDR1 reads ENHRY; CDR2 reads SYGVKD. Trimming took off 1 base at V and 1 base at J, with 7 bases between the two ends.

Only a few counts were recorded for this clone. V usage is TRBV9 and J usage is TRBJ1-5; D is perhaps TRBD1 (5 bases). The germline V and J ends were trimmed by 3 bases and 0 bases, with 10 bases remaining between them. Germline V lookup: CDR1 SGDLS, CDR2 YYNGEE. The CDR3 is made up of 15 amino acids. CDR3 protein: CASSATGYSNQPQHF. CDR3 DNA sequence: TGTGCCAGCAGCGCCACAGGTTATAGCAATCAGCCCCAGCATTTT.

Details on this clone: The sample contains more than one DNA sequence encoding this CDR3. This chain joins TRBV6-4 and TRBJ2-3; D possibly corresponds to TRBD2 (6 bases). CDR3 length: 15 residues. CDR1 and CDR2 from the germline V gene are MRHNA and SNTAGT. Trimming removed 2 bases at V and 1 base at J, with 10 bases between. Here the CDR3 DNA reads TGTGCCAGCAGTGACCCGGGACTTGGCACAGATACGCAGTATTTT. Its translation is CASSDPGLGTDTQYF.

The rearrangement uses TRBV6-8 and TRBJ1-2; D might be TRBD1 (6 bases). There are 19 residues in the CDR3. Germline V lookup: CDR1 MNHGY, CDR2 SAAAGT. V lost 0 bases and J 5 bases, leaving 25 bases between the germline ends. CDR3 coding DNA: TGTGCCAGCAGTTACTCGATACACGTTCTGGGCCAGGGGCAATATGGCTACACCTTC. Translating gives CASSYSIHVLGQGQYGYTF.

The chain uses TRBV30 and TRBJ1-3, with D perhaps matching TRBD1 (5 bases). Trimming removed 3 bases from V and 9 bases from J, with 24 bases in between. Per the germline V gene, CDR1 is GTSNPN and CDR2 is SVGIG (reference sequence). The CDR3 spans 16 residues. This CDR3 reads CAWRNQGTGGVGTIYF. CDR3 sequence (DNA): TGTGCCTGGAGAAATCAGGGAACAGGTGGGGTCGGCACCATATATTTT.

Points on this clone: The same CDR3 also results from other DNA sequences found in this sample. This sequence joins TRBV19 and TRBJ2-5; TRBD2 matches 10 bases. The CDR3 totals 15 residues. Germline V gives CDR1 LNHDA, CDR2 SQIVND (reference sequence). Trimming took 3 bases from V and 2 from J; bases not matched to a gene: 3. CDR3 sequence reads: CASSMRAGGQETQYF. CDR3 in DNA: TGTGCCAGTAGTATGAGAGCGGGGGGGCAAGAGACCCAGTACTTC.

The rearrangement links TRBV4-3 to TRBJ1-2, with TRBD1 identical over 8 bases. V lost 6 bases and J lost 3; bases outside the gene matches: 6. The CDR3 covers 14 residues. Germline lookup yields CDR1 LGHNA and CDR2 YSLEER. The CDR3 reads CASSRTGQDYGYTF. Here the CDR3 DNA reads TGCGCCAGCAGTCGGACAGGGCAAGACTATGGCTACACCTTC.

Here the CDR3 reads CASSPGTGNQPQHF. The CDR3 DNA sequence: TGTGCCAGCTCACCAGGGACAGGCAATCAGCCCCAGCATTTT. The chain combines TRBV18 with TRBJ1-5; 7 bases are shared with TRBD1. The germline gives CDR1 KGHSH, CDR2 LQKENI. J gave up 2 bases and V 2 bases, and 0 bases lay outside the gene matches. The length of the CDR3 is 14 residues. Supplemented by reference TRBV18 and TRBJ1-5, the full variable domain reads NAGVMQNPRHLVRRRGQEARLRCSPMKGHSHVYWYRQLPEEGLKFMVYLQKENIIDESGMPKERFSAEFPKEGPSILRIQQVVRGDSAAYFCASSPGTGNQPQHFGDGTRLSIL.

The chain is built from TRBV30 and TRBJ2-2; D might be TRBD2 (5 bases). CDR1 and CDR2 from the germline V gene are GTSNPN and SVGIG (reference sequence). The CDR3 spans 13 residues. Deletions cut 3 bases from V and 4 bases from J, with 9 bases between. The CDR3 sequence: CAWRTGFTGELFF. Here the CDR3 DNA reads TGTGCCTGGAGAACGGGATTCACCGGGGAGCTGTTTTTT.

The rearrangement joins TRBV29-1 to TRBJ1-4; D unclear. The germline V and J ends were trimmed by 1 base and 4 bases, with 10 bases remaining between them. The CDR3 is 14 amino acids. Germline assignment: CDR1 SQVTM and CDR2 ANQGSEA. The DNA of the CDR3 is TGCAGCGTTGAAGGCCGCGGGGATAATGAAAAACTGTTTTTT. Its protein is CSVEGRGDNEKLFF.

The CDR3 sequence is CSVAGHHSGNTIYF. In nucleotides, the CDR3 is TGCAGCGTCGCCGGACACCACTCTGGAAACACCATATATTTT. The V and J genes are TRBV29-1 and TRBJ1-3; TRBD1 might be the D (5 bases). There are 14 residues in the CDR3. The germline V gene has CDR1 SQVTM and CDR2 ANQGSEA. V was clipped by 6 bases and J by 0 bases, with 12 bases between them.